This TCR beta chain appears in the sequencing data of a study of blood T cell repertoires in COVID-19. For the study at large: COVID-19 samples from acute and convalescent phases originated in the United States, Italy and Spain. T cells, B-cell-depleted T cells, or PBMCs provided the cDNA or gDNA that served as material.

Some clones are missing from TCRdb's copy, which holds only in-frame ones; the method was immunoSEQ multiplex PCR. The sample consists of 140,000 to 150,000 clones, about 82% of them appearing once. Trimming took 5 bases from V and 8 from J, leaving 12 bases between them. In germline, CDR1 is MDHEN, CDR2 SYDVKM. The CDR3 runs to 13 residues. The material sequenced was peripheral blood. The origin of this receptor is a woman between 35 and 50 years old with active or convalescent COVID-19. This chain connects TRBV28 to TRBJ1-4; TRBD1 is a possible D gene (5 bases). CDR3 nucleotide sequence: TGTGCCAGCAGTATAGGGGTTTGGGAAAAACTGTTTTTT. This translates into CASSIGVWEKLFF. Together with reference TRBV28 and TRBJ1-4, the CDR3 gives the full variable domain: DVKVTQSSRYLVKRTGEKVFLECVQDMDHENMFWYRQDPGLGLRLIYFSYDVKMKEKGDIPEGYSVSREKKERFSLILESASTNQTSMYLCASSIGVWEKLFFGSGTQLSVL.